The clone carrying this TCR beta chain occurred a few times. This specimen belongs to a study of T cells after yellow fever vaccination. TCRdb used MiXCR to reprocess the 5' RACE reads, holding one entry per CDR3 protein. The profile shows 200,000 to 300,000 distinct CDR3 sequences, around 6.7% of them singletons. The CDR3 is made up of 14 amino acids. The V end lost 1 base, the J end lost 4 bases, and 10 bases lay between the germline ends. The chain joins TRBV12-3 or TRBV12-4 to TRBJ1-2, with a tentative D call TRBD1 (5 bases). The sample consisted of CD4+ T cells sorted from PBMCs, taken on the day of the yellow fever booster vaccination. This receptor was obtained from a man aged 25 to 40 who received the YFV17D yellow fever vaccine. Written as DNA, the CDR3 is TGTGCCAGCAGTTTAGACCCAAGGGGCTATGGCTACACCTTC. It codes for CASSLDPRGYGYTF.